In its sample, the clone carrying this T cell receptor beta chain was seen a few times. Its antigen is unknown. The CDR3 is made up of 14 amino acids. Germline lookup yields CDR1 LGHDT and CDR2 YNNKEL (reference sequence). V was shortened by 1 base and J by 3 bases, with 10 bases between the two germline ends. This specimen belongs to a study of human T cells and chemical hapten exposure. Time point: patch test 1, 2 weeks after DPC sensitization. Treatment specified: therapeutic diphenylcyclopropenone sensitization with weekly scalp DPC. Each patch test followed a blood draw. Study results and limitations: Expanded TCRs clustered into significantly more large CDR3 similarity groups than controls, the analysis revealed.

Unique molecular identifiers were attached to individual cDNA molecules within the library. From the RACE reads, TCRdb called clonotypes with MiXCR, one entry per CDR3 protein. Found here are a few hundred thousand distinct CDR3 sequences, roughly 5% of them singletons; the top ten hold around 2.3%. The TCR was taken from a woman aged 50 to 60 with alopecia areata. Some clones in this sample may be carry-over from other donors' samples. The specimen comprised whole blood, sampled in connection with sensitization to the hapten diphenylcyclopropenone (DPC). V is TRBV3-1 and J is TRBJ2-7; TRBD1 might be the D (6 bases). The CDR3 sequence: CASSQGIGGYEQYF. CDR3 DNA: TGTGCCAGCAGCCAAGGTATAGGGGGCTACGAGCAGTACTTC.